Shown below are 6 T cell receptor beta chains from a single sample sequenced in a study of cytomegalovirus exposure and HLA in healthy donors. With 60 Vbeta and 13 Jbeta primers, the PCR was carried out. Assay: immunoSEQ multiplex PCR; the TCRdb copy retains only in-frame clones and omits some. The profile shows 75,000 or so clones, around 70% of them singletons. Sequenced: PBMCs. The receptors were gathered from a man aged 35 to 55 in good health and CMV-seropositive.

This chain joins TRBV11-2 and TRBJ2-1; D not certain. Germline V gene sequence: CDR1 SGHAT, CDR2 FQNNGV. This CDR3 contains 12 residues. Trimming cost V 5 bases and J 7 bases, with 9 bases left between them. The CDR3 reads CASSRGRNEQFF. The CDR3 DNA follows: TGTGCCAGCAGCCGAGGAAGAAATGAGCAGTTCTTC.

The chain uses TRBV11-3 and TRBJ2-1, with D tentatively TRBD2 (5 bases). The germline CDR1 and CDR2 sequences are SGHNT and YENEEA. The CDR3 is 12 amino acids. Trimming stripped 1 base from V and 8 bases from J, with 6 bases between. In DNA form, the CDR3 reads TGTGCCAGCAGCTTAGGAGGGCATGAGCAGTTCTTC. Its translation is CASSLGGHEQFF.

The CDR3 loop reads CASSLGRGQYSYEQYF. CDR3 bases: TGTGCCAGCAGCTTAGGGAGGGGACAGTACTCCTACGAGCAGTACTTC. This sequence joins TRBV7-9 and TRBJ2-7, with a tentative D call TRBD1 (7 bases). The ends were cut back, 1 base at V and 0 bases at J, with 13 bases in the middle. Germline CDR1 reads SEHNR; CDR2 reads FQNEAQ (reference sequence). This CDR3 region has 16 residues.

This sequence joins TRBV30 and TRBJ2-5, with D possibly being TRBD2 (6 bases). V lost 4 bases and J 5 bases, leaving 11 bases between the germline ends. CDR3 length: 12 amino acids. Germline values: CDR1 GTSNPN, CDR2 SVGIG (reference sequence). CDR3 DNA sequence: TGTGCCTGGACCGCGGGGTGGGAGACCCAGTACTTC. Protein product: CAWTAGWETQYF.

The chain carries TRBV11-2 and TRBJ1-2; D unclear. V was cut by 2 bases and J by 12 bases, with 10 bases left in between. The CDR3 loop spans 11 amino acids. The V gene's germline CDR1 is SGHAT and CDR2 FQNNGV. CDR3 in DNA: TGTGCCAGCAGCTTAACTAGAGAGAACACCTTC. This codes for CASSLTRENTF.

This chain links TRBV5-1 with TRBJ2-7; D is possibly TRBD2 (5 bases). Trimming shortened V by 0 bases and J by 3 bases, and 10 bases separated the two germline ends. Per germline, CDR1 SGHRS and CDR2 YFSETQ. The CDR3 has 14 amino acids. The CDR3 DNA reads TGCGCCAGCAGCTTGGACCGGGATTACTACGAGCAGTACTTC. Translated, it gives CASSLDRDYYEQYF.